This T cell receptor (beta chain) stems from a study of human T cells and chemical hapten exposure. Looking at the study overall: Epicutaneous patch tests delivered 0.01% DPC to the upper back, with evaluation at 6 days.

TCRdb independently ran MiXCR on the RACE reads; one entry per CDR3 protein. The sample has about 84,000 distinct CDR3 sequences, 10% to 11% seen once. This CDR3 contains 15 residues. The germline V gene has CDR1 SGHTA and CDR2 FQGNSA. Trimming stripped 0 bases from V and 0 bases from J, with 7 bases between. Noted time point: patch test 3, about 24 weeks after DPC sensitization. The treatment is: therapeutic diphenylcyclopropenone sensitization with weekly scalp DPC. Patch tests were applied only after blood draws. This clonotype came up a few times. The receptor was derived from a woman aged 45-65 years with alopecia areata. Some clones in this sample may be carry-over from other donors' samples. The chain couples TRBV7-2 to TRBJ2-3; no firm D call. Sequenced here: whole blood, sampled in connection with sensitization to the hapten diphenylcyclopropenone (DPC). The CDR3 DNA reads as TGTGCCAGCAGCTTAGCCCGACTCAGCACAGATACGCAGTATTTT. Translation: CASSLARLSTDTQYF.